A selection of T cell receptor beta chains follows, all from one sample in a study of control samples from healthy donors and cancer patients. Clones were read by immunoSEQ multiplex PCR, and TCRdb kept only the in-frame ones, dropping some. The table has 90,000 or so clones, approximately 84% seen once. Sequencing was done on a sample of PBMCs. The origin of the receptors is a man aged 65-85 years with lung cancer. Both conserved end residues are part of each CDR3. The D gene is left open where the match is weak. Clone size appears in some rows only: once, few, many, or a class for an expanded clone.

D gene,J gene,CDR3 length,clone size,V gene,CDR3 DNA,CDR3 protein
.,TRBJ1-5,13,.,TRBV30,TGTGCCTGGAGTATAAGGAGCAATCAGCCCCAGCATTTT,CAWSIRSNQPQHF
.,TRBJ2-7,12,.,TRBV10-3,TGTGCCATCAGTGGGGGATCCTACGAGCAGTACTTC,CAISGGSYEQYF
.,TRBJ1-5,18,.,TRBV3-1/TRBV3-2,TGTGCCAGCAGCCCTCTTCTCGACACCCTATATAGCAATCAGCCCCAGCATTTT,CASSPLLDTLYSNQPQHF
.,TRBJ2-5,15,.,TRBV19,TGTGCCAGTAGTAGCTACGGGGGTCGGCAAGAGACCCAGTACTTC,CASSSYGGRQETQYF
TRBD1,TRBJ2-1,16,.,TRBV3-1/TRBV3-2,TGTGCCAGCAGCCCGGTACCGGGACAGGGCATCTATGAGCAGTTCTTC,CASSPVPGQGIYEQFF
.,TRBJ1-2,16,.,TRBV24-1,TGTGCCACCAGTGCTTCCTCCGGGGACGGTAACTATGGCTACACCTTC,CATSASSGDGNYGYTF
TRBD1,TRBJ2-5,15,.,TRBV5-1,TGCGCCAGCAGGGGTCCGGCAGGGGGCCAAGAGACCCAGTACTTC,CASRGPAGGQETQYF
TRBD1,TRBJ2-7,13,.,TRBV10-1,TGCGCCAGCCGCCCGGGACAGGGCGGCGAGCAGTACTTC,CASRPGQGGEQYF
.,TRBJ2-7,12,.,TRBV3-1/TRBV3-2,TGTGCCAGCAGCCAATACACCCTCGAGCAGTACTTC,CASSQYTLEQYF
TRBD1,TRBJ2-2,14,few,TRBV19,TGTGCCAGTCACGGGACAGGGAGGACCGGGGAGCTGTTTTTT,CASHGTGRTGELFF
.,TRBJ2-7,13,.,TRBV12-3/TRBV12-4,TGTGCCAGCAGTCCCGGGCAGGGCTACGAGCAGTACTTC,CASSPGQGYEQYF
.,TRBJ1-2,14,.,TRBV30,TGTGCCTGGTCTCGAACTAGGCAGAACTATGGCTACACCTTC,CAWSRTRQNYGYTF
.,TRBJ2-3,14,.,TRBV9,TGTGCCAGCAGCGGGGCTAGCGGCACAGATACGCAGTATTTT,CASSGASGTDTQYF
.,TRBJ2-7,13,.,TRBV19,TGTGCCAGTAGTAACACAGGGCCCTACGAGCAGTACTTC,CASSNTGPYEQYF
.,TRBJ2-5,14,.,TRBV3-1/TRBV3-2,TGTGCCAGCAGCCATCGAGGCATACAAGAGACCCAGTACTTC,CASSHRGIQETQYF
.,TRBJ2-7,15,once,TRBV27,TGTGCCAGCAGACAGGAGGGGATACGCTCCTACGAGCAGTACTTC,CASRQEGIRSYEQYF
.,TRBJ1-1,14,.,TRBV11-1,TGTGCCAGCAGCCGCGACAGGCTGAACACTGAAGCTTTCTTT,CASSRDRLNTEAFF